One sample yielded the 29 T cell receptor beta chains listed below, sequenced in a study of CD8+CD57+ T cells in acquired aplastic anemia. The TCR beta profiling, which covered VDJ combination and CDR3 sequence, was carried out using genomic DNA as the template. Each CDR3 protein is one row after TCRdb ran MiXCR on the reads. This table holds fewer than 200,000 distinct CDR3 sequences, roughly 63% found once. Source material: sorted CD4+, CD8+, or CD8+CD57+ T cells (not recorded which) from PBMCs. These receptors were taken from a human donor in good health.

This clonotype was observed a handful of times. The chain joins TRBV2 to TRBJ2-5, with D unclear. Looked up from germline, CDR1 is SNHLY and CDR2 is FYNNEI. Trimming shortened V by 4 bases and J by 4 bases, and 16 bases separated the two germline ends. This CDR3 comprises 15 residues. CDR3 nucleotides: TGTGCCAGCAGTGCGTCTGGGGTAGGTGGAGAGACCCAGTACTTC. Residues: CASSASGVGGETQYF.

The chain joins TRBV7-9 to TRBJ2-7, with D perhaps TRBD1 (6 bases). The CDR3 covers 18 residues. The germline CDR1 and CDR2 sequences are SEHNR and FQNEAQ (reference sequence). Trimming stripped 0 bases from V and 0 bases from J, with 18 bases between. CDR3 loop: CASSLAPPQPDSSYEQYF. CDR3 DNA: TGTGCCAGCAGCTTAGCGCCGCCCCAACCGGACAGCTCCTACGAGCAGTACTTC.

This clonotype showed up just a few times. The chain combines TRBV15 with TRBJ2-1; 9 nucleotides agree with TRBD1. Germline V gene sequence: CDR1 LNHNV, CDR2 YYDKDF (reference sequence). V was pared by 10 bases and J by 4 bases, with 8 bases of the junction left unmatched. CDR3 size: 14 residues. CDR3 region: CASKDRGSYNEQFF. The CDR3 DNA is TGTGCCAGCAAGGACAGGGGTTCATACAATGAGCAGTTCTTC.

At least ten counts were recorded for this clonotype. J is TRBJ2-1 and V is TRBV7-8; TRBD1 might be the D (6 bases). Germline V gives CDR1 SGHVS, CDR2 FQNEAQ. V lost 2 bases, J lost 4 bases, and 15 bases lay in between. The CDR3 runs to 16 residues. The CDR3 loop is CASSLFEGVQYNEQFF. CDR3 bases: TGTGCCAGCAGCTTATTTGAGGGGGTGCAATACAATGAGCAGTTCTTC.

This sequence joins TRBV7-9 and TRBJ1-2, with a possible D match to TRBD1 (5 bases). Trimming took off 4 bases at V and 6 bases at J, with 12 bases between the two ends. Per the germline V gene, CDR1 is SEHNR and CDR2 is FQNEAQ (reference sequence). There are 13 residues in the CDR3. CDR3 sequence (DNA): TGTGCCAGCAGCTCTGGCAGAGGGGATGGCTACACCTTC. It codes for CASSSGRGDGYTF.

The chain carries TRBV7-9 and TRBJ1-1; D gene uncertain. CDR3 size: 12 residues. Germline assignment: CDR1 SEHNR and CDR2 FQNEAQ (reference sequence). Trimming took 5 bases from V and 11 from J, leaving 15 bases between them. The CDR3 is CASSLGGANAFF. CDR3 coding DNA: TGTGCCAGCAGCCTCGGCGGAGCGAACGCTTTCTTT. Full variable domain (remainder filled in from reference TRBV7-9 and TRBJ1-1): DTGVSQNPRHKITKRGQNVTFRCDPISEHNRLYWYRQTLGQGPEFLTYFQNEAQLEKSRLLSDRFSAERPKGSFSTLEIQRTEQGDSAMYLCASSLGGANAFFGQGTRLTVV.

The CDR3 coding sequence is TGTGCCAGCAGTGGACAGGGGATGCAGCCCCAGCATTTT. Its protein is CASSGQGMQPQHF. V is TRBV2 and J is TRBJ1-5; 8 nucleotides align to TRBD1. CDR1 is SNHLY and CDR2 is FYNNEI in the germline V gene. With V trimmed by 4 bases and J by 7 bases, 3 bases remained unmatched. The CDR3 totals 13 residues.

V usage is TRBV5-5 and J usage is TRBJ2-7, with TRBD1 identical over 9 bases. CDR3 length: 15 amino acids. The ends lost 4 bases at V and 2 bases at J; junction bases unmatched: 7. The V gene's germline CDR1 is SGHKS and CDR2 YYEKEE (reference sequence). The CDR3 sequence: CASSVGDRGTYEQYF. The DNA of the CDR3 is TGTGCCAGCAGCGTAGGAGACAGGGGGACCTACGAGCAGTACTTC.

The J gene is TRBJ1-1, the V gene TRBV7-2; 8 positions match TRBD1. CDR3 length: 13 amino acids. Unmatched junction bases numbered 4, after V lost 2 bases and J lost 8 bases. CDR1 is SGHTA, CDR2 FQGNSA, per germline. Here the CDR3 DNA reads TGTGCCAGCAGCTTAACGGACAGGGACGAAGCTTTCTTT. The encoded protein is CASSLTDRDEAFF.

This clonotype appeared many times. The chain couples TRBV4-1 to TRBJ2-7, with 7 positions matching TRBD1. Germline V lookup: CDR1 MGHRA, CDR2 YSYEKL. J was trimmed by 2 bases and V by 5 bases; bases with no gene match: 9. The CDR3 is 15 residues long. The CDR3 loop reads CASSAGRGLTYEQYF. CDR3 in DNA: TGCGCCAGCAGCGCCGGCAGGGGGTTAACCTACGAGCAGTACTTC.

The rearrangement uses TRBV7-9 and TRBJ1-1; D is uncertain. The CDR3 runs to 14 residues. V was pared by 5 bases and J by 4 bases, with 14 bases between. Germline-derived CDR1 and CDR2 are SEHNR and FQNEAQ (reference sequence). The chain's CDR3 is CASSAPSRGTEAFF. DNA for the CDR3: TGTGCCAGCAGCGCTCCCAGTCGGGGCACTGAAGCTTTCTTT.

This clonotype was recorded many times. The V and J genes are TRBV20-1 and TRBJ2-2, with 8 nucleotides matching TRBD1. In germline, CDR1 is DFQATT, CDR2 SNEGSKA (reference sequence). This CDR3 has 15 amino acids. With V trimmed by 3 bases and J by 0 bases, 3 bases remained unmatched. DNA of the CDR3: TGCAGTGCTAGCTCAGGGGGCCCGAACACCGGGGAGCTGTTTTTT. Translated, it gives CSASSGGPNTGELFF.

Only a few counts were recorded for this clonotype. CDR3 protein: CASSAQLGHLNTGELFF. The CDR3, as DNA: TGCGCCAGCAGCGCTCAACTGGGACACCTAAACACCGGGGAGCTGTTTTTT. The genes are TRBV5-1 and TRBJ2-2, with a possible D match to TRBD1 (6 bases). The germline V gene encodes CDR1 SGHRS and CDR2 YFSETQ. Between the trimmed V and J ends, which lost 4 bases and 2 bases, there was a span of 18 bases. CDR3 length: 17 residues.

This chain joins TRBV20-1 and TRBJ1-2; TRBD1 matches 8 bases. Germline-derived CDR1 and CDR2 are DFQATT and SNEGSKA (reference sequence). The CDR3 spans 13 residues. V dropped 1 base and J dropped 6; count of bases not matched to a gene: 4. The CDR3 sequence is CSARVGQGDGYTF. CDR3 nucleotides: TGCAGTGCTAGAGTCGGACAGGGAGATGGCTACACCTTC.

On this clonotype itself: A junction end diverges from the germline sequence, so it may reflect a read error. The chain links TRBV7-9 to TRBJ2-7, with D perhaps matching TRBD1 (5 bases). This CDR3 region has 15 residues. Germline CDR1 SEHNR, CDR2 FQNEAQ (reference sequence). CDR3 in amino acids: CASSTTGKRIYEQYF. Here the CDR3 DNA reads TGCGCCAGCAGTACCACAGGAAAGAGGATTTACGAGCAGTACTTC.

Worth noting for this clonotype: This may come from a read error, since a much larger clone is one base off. CDR3 protein: CAGSLSAGNGYTF. Here the CDR3 DNA reads TGTGCCGGCAGTTTATCAGCAGGGAACGGCTACACCTTC. The V gene is TRBV25-1, the J gene TRBJ1-2; tentatively, D is TRBD1 (5 bases). Germline CDR1 is MGHDK and CDR2 is SYGVNS. The CDR3 has 13 amino acids.

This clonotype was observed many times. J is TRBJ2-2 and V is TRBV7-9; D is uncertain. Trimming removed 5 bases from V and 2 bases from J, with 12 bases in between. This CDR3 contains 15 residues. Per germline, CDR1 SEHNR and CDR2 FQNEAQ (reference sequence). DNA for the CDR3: TGTGCCAGCAGCCCAACGGCAGCAAACACCGGGGAGCTGTTTTTT. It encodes CASSPTAANTGELFF.

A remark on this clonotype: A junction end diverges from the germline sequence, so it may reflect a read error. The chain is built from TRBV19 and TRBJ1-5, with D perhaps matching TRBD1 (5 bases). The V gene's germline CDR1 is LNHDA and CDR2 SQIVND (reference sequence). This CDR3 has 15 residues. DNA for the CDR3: TGTGCCGGTAGTATGCCCGCGGGGCTCTTTCAGCCCCAGCATTTT. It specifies CAGSMPAGLFQPQHF.

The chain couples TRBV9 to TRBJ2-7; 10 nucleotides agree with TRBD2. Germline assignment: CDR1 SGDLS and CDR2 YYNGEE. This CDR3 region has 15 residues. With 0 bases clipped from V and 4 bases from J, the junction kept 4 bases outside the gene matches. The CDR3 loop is CASSVDVAGGYEQYF. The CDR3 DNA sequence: TGTGCCAGCAGCGTAGATGTAGCGGGAGGTTACGAGCAGTACTTC.

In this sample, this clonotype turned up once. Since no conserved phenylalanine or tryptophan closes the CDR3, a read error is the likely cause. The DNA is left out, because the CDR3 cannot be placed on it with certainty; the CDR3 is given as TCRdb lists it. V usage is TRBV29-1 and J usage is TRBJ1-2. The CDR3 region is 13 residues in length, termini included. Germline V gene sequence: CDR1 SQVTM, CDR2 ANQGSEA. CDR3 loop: CSVEVREEGGCTL.

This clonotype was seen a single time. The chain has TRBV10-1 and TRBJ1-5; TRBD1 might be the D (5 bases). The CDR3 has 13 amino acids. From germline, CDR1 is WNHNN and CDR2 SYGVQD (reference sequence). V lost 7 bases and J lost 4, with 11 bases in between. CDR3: CASIDSRNQPQHF. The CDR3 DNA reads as TGCGCCAGCATCGACAGTCGGAATCAGCCCCAGCATTTT.

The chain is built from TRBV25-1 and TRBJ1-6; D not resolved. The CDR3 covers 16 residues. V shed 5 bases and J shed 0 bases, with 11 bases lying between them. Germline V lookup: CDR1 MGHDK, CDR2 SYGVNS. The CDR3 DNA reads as TGTGCCAGCAGTTTTTATACTAGCTCCTATAATTCACCCCTCCACTTT. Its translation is CASSFYTSSYNSPLHF.

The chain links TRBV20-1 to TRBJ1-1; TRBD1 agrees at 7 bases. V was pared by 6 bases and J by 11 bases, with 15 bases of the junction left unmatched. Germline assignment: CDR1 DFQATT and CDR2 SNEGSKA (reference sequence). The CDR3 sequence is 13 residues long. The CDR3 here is CSARETGTRLAFF. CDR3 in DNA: TGCAGTGCACGAGAGACAGGGACTCGTCTGGCTTTCTTT.

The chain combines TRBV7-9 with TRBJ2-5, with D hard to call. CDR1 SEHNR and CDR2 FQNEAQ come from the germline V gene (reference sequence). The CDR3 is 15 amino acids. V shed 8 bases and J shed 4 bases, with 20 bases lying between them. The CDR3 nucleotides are TGTGCCAGCGGCTCAACACTCACGGGCGGAGAGACCCAGTACTTC. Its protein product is CASGSTLTGGETQYF.

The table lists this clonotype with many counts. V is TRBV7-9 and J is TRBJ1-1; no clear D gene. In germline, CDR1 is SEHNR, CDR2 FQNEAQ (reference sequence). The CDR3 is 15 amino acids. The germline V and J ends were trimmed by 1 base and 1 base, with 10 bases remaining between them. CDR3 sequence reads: CASSLVVGQNTEAFF. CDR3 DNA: TGTGCCAGCAGCTTAGTTGTTGGCCAGAACACTGAAGCTTTCTTT.

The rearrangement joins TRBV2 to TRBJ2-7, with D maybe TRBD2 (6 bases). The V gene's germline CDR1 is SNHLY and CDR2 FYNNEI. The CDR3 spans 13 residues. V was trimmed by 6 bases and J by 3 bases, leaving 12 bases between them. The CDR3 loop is CASSRDGGYEQYF. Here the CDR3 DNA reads TGTGCCAGCAGCCGGGACGGGGGCTACGAGCAGTACTTC.

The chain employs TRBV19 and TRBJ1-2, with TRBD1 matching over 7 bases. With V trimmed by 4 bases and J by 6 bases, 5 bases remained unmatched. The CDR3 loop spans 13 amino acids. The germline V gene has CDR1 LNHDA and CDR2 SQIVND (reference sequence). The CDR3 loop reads CASSRTGGHGYTF. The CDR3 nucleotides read TGTGCCAGTAGTAGGACAGGCGGCCATGGCTACACCTTC.

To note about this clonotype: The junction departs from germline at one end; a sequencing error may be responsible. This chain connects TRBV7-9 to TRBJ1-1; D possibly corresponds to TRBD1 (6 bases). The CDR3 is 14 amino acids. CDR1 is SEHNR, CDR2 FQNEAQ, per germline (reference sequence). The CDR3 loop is CASSSRGRNTEAFF. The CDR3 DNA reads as TGCGCCAGCAGCTCCAGGGGTAGGAACACTGAAGCTTTCTTT.

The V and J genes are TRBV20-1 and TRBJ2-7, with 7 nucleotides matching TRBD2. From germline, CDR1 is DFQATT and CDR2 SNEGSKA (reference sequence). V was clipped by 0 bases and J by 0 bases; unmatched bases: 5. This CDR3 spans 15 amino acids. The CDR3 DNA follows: TGCAGTGCTAGAGATAGGGAGGGCGGCTCCTACGAGCAGTACTTC. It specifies CSARDREGGSYEQYF.